Listed here are 21 T cell receptor beta chains from one sample, sequenced in a study of cytomegalovirus exposure and HLA in healthy donors. Amplification used 60 Vbeta primers and 13 Jbeta primers. Sequenced by immunoSEQ multiplex PCR; TCRdb stores in-frame clones only, minus some. This sample has over 95,000 clones, with more than 60% found just once. Sequencing input: PBMCs. The origin of the receptors is a female donor in good health and CMV-seronegative.

The gene calls are TRBV25-1 and TRBJ2-5; maybe TRBD2 (6 bases). The V gene lost 4 bases and the J gene lost 0 bases, with 12 bases spanning the gap. The CDR3 has 15 amino acids. Germline CDR1 and CDR2: MGHDK and SYGVNS. CDR3 DNA: TGTGCCAGCAGTGGAGGGAGGATGTACCAAGAGACCCAGTACTTC. Its translation: CASSGGRMYQETQYF.

The table lists this clone with a count of one. This chain links TRBV4-3 with TRBJ1-2; tentatively, D is TRBD1 (5 bases). Germline V gene sequence: CDR1 LGHNA, CDR2 YSLEER. The CDR3 is 15 amino acids. V lost 0 bases, J lost 8 bases, and 16 bases lay in between. CDR3 residues: CASSQDTGVRGGYTF. The CDR3 nucleotides read TGCGCCAGCAGCCAAGATACTGGGGTAAGGGGAGGCTACACCTTC.

V is TRBV6-5 and J is TRBJ1-2; 10 nucleotides align to TRBD1. Germline loops: CDR1 MNHEY, CDR2 SVGAGI. The length of the CDR3 is 15 residues. Losses at the gene ends were 2 bases for V and 8 bases for J; bases not matched to a gene: 8. The DNA for the CDR3 is TGTGCCAGCAGTTACACCCTAGGGACAGGGGACGGCTACACCTTC. This sequence encodes CASSYTLGTGDGYTF.

The chain joins TRBV28 to TRBJ1-6, with TRBD1 identical over 7 bases. CDR1 MDHEN and CDR2 SYDVKM come from the germline V gene. V was pared by 5 bases and J by 8 bases, with 9 bases of the junction left unmatched. The CDR3 consists of 15 residues. The CDR3 loop is CASSTTGRKDSPLHF. The DNA for the CDR3 is TGTGCCAGCAGTACGACAGGGAGGAAGGATTCACCCCTCCACTTT.

This sequence joins TRBV27 and TRBJ1-2; perhaps TRBD1 as D (5 bases). Germline CDR1 MNHEY, CDR2 SMNVEV (reference sequence). Trimming removed 6 bases at V and 0 bases at J, with 14 bases between. This CDR3 region has 15 residues. DNA of the CDR3: TGTGCCAGCAGACTTGACAGCCATTCTAACTATGGCTACACCTTC. Encoded protein: CASRLDSHSNYGYTF.

A remark on this clone: In the same sample, other DNA sequences code for this CDR3. The CDR3 sequence is CASSLTGWNTEAFF. Written as DNA, the CDR3 is TGCGCCAGCAGCCTTACAGGGTGGAACACTGAAGCTTTCTTT. This chain connects TRBV5-1 to TRBJ1-1; D is possibly TRBD1 (6 bases). The V end lost 4 bases, the J end lost 1 base, and 11 bases lay between the germline ends. The CDR3 has 14 residues. Germline CDR1 reads SGHRS; CDR2 reads YFSETQ.

This chain joins TRBV12-5 and TRBJ2-1; a weak D match, TRBD2 (5 bases). V was shortened by 3 bases and J by 3 bases, with 15 bases between the two germline ends. This CDR3 comprises 16 residues. CDR1 is LGHNT, CDR2 FRNRAP, per germline. Here the CDR3 reads CASGFPSGLVYNEQFF. CDR3 nucleotide sequence: TGTGCTAGTGGTTTTCCCTCCGGACTTGTCTACAATGAGCAGTTCTTC.

The CDR3 loop reads CAWSWSSGGADEQYF. The CDR3 nucleotides are TGTGCCTGGAGTTGGTCTAGCGGGGGGGCCGACGAGCAGTACTTC. This rearrangement joins TRBV30 to TRBJ2-5; 12 positions match TRBD2. Gene TRBJ2-7 matches the end of the DNA better, so the J call may be wrong. The CDR3 consists of 15 residues. Germline V lookup: CDR1 GTSNPN, CDR2 SVGIG (reference sequence).

The chain has TRBV4-3 and TRBJ2-6, with D possibly TRBD2 on 5 matching bases. Germline CDR1 LGHNA, CDR2 YSLEER. CDR3 length: 16 amino acids. The germline V and J ends were trimmed by 0 bases and 2 bases, with 8 bases remaining between them. The CDR3 region is CASSQESGAGANVLTF. CDR3 in DNA: TGCGCCAGCAGCCAAGAATCCGGGGCTGGGGCCAACGTCCTGACTTTC.

The J gene is TRBJ1-1, the V gene TRBV2; 7 bases fit TRBD1. There are 17 residues in the CDR3. Losses at the gene ends were 6 bases for V and 0 bases for J; bases not matched to a gene: 13. Germline CDR1 reads SNHLY; CDR2 reads FYNNEI. The CDR3, as DNA: TGTGCCAGCAGATCGACAGGGCGCGGGCAAATGAACACTGAAGCTTTCTTT. This gives the protein CASRSTGRGQMNTEAFF.

This clone appeared a few times. The chain carries TRBV4-2 and TRBJ2-3, with 16 bases identical to TRBD2. The length of the CDR3 is 19 residues. Trimming took 3 bases from V and 3 from J; bases not matched to a gene: 9. Germline lookup yields CDR1 LGHNA and CDR2 YNFKEQ. CDR3 nucleotide sequence: TGTGCCAGCAGCCATGAAGGGACTAGCGGGGGGGGTGAGACAGATACGCAGTATTTT. It translates to CASSHEGTSGGGETDTQYF.

The chain recombines TRBV29-1 with TRBJ2-5; D unclear. This CDR3 has 10 residues. Trimming left V 5 bases short and J 5 bases short, with 6 bases between. Germline V CDR1 and CDR2: SQVTM, ANQGSEA. The CDR3 reads CSVSQETQYF. The DNA for the CDR3 is TGCAGCGTTTCCCAGGAGACCCAGTACTTC.

This sequence joins TRBV6-6 and TRBJ2-7, with 8 bases aligning to TRBD2. V shed 0 bases and J 3 bases; nucleotides not matched to a gene: 4. The germline CDR1 and CDR2 sequences are MNHNY and SVGAGI (reference sequence). This CDR3 contains 15 residues. The CDR3 is CASSYSGGGSYEQYF. The CDR3 DNA is TGTGCCAGCAGTTACTCTGGCGGGGGGAGCTACGAGCAGTACTTC.

This clone was counted a few times. CDR3 residues: CAISAGQGLSTEAFF. The CDR3, as DNA: TGTGCCATCAGTGCGGGACAGGGTCTGAGCACTGAAGCTTTCTTT. The chain couples TRBV10-3 to TRBJ1-1; TRBD1 matches at 9 bases. This CDR3 comprises 15 residues. Trimming cost V 4 bases and J 4 bases; bases outside gene matches: 7. Per the germline V gene, CDR1 is ENHRY and CDR2 is SYGVKD.

V is TRBV9 and J is TRBJ1-5; D is undetermined. Germline V CDR1 and CDR2: SGDLS, YYNGEE. The length of the CDR3 is 16 residues. V was trimmed by 4 bases and J by 0 bases, leaving 14 bases between them. Written as DNA, the CDR3 is TGTGCCAGCAGCCCCCAACAGTTAATTAGCAATCAGCCCCAGCATTTT. This gives the protein CASSPQQLISNQPQHF.

The table lists this clone with a few counts. A read error may account for a junction end that differs from germline. This chain links TRBV5-3 with TRBJ1-1, with 8 bases identical to TRBD1. TRBV5-3 is noted as an ORF with a role that remains uncertain. CDR3 length: 14 amino acids. The CDR3 loop reads CASSLWQGATEAFF. As DNA, the CDR3 is TGTGCCAGCAGCTTGTGGCAGGGGGCGACTGAAGCTTTCTTT.

The chain joins TRBV7-9 to TRBJ2-5; D is unresolved. TRBJ2-7 matches the DNA end more closely, so the J call is doubtful. Germline-derived CDR1 and CDR2 are SEHNR and FQNEAQ (reference sequence). The length of the CDR3 is 15 residues. This chain's CDR3 is CASTPFVRDSYEQYF. CDR3 nucleotides: TGTGCCAGCACCCCCTTCGTTAGGGACTCCTACGAGCAGTACTTC.

V and J are TRBV6-1 and TRBJ2-2; TRBD2 matches 10 bases. The CDR3 is made up of 14 amino acids. Germline-derived CDR1 and CDR2 are MNHNS and SASEGT. The V segment lost 8 bases and the J segment 8 bases; nucleotides outside the gene matches: 8. This CDR3 reads CASESGGAGGELFF. CDR3 bases: TGTGCCAGCGAAAGCGGGGGGGCGGGTGGGGAGCTGTTTTTT.

The chain has TRBV13 and TRBJ2-1; 9 positions match TRBD2. After removal of 5 bases from V and 4 bases from J, the junction contained 6 bases not matched to a gene. The germline gives CDR1 PRHDT, CDR2 FYEKMQ (reference sequence). The CDR3 length is 15 residues. In DNA form, the CDR3 reads TGTGCCAGCAGCAACTTAGCGGGGGAATACAATGAGCAGTTCTTC. Its translation: CASSNLAGEYNEQFF.

The J gene is TRBJ1-1, the V gene TRBV5-1; 12 bases map to TRBD1. The CDR3 totals 19 residues. CDR1 and CDR2 (germline): SGHRS, YFSETQ. J gave up 1 base and V 4 bases, and 14 bases lay outside the gene matches. CDR3 residues: CASSRGQGAEGGRNTEAFF. The CDR3 coding sequence is TGCGCCAGCAGCCGGGGACAGGGGGCAGAGGGGGGTAGGAACACTGAAGCTTTCTTT. Variable domain in full (rest from reference TRBV5-1 and TRBJ1-1): KAGVTQTPRYLIKTRGQQVTLSCSPISGHRSVSWYQQTPGQGLQFLFEYFSETQRNKGNFPGRFSGRQFSNSRSEMNVSTLELGDSALYLCASSRGQGAEGGRNTEAFFGQGTRLTVV.

The gene calls are TRBV7-9 and TRBJ2-6; D remains unclear. V was cut by 1 base and J by 0 bases, with 7 bases left in between. Per germline, CDR1 SEHNR and CDR2 FQNEAQ (reference sequence). CDR3 length: 16 amino acids. In nucleotides, the CDR3 is TGTGCCAGCAGCTTAGACTTATCCTCTGGGGCCAACGTCCTGACTTTC. As protein: CASSLDLSSGANVLTF.